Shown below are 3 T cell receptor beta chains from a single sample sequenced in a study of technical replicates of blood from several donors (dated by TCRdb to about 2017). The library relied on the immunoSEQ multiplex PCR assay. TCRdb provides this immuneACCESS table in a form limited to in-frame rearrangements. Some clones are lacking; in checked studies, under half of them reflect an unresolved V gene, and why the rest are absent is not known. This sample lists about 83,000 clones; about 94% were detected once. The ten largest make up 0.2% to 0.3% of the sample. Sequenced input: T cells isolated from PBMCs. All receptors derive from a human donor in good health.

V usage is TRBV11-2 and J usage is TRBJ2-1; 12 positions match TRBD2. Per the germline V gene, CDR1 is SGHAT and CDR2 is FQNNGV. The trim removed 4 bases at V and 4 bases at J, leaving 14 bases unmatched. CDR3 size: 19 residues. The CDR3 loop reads CASSSAGTSGSARYNEQFF. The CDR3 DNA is TGTGCCAGCAGCTCGGCCGGGACTAGCGGGTCGGCCCGTTACAATGAGCAGTTCTTC.

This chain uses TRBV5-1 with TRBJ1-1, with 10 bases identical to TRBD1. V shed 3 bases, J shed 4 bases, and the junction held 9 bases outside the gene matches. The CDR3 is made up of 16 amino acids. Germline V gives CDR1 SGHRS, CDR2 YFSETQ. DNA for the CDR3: TGCGCCAGCAGCTCGCCCCTAGACAGGGGGCTCACTGAAGCTTTCTTT. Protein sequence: CASSSPLDRGLTEAFF.

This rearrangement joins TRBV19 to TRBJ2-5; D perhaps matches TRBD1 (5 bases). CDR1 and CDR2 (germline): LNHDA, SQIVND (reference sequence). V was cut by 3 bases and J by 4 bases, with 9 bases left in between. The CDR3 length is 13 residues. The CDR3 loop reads CASSISRVETQYF. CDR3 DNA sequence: TGTGCCAGTAGTATCTCCAGGGTAGAGACCCAGTACTTC.